The 18 T cell receptor beta chains given below trace back to one sample, sequenced in a study of blood T cells in healthy people across ages. Primed by a sample-barcoded 5' primer and a J-beta primer mix, a second PCR proceeded for 7 to 11 cycles. TCRdb ran MiXCR on the 5' RACE reads and lists one entry per CDR3 protein. The data contain about 1,500,000 distinct CDR3 sequences, under 30% of them singletons. Sequenced: blood. These receptors were obtained from a woman in her twenties or thirties in good health.

In the case of this clonotype: Compared with germline, one end of the junction differs, possibly owing to a read error. V and J are TRBV20-1 and TRBJ1-2; TRBD1 agrees at 7 bases. CDR3 length: 13 residues. Germline CDR1 DFQATT, CDR2 SNEGSKA (reference sequence). CDR3 nucleotides: TGCAGTGCTAGCTCAGGGGGTAGCTATGGCAACACCTTC. Its translation: CSASSGGSYGNTF.

This sequence joins TRBV6-5 and TRBJ1-1, with TRBD1 matching 8 bases. Germline CDR1 reads MNHEY; CDR2 reads SVGAGI. The CDR3 length is 13 residues. Trimming removed 5 bases from V and 4 bases from J; junction bases left unmatched: 3. The CDR3 here is CASSDRGTTEAFF. For the CDR3, the DNA is TGTGCCAGCAGTGACAGGGGAACCACTGAAGCTTTCTTT.

This clonotype was picked up a small number of times. The chain couples TRBV6-6 to TRBJ1-2, with a tentative D call TRBD1 (5 bases). The CDR3 is made up of 13 amino acids. The germline V gene encodes CDR1 MNHNY and CDR2 SVGAGI (reference sequence). Deletions cut 5 bases from V and 3 bases from J, with 10 bases between. The CDR3, as DNA: TGTGCCAGCAGTAGCGGGGGGTACTATGGCTACACCTTC. It is translated as CASSSGGYYGYTF.

The chain carries TRBV20-1 and TRBJ2-5, with D perhaps matching TRBD2 (6 bases). Germline loops: CDR1 DFQATT, CDR2 SNEGSKA (reference sequence). Trimming shortened V by 1 base and J by 4 bases, and 22 bases separated the two germline ends. The CDR3 is made up of 17 amino acids. The CDR3 DNA reads as TGCAGTGCTAGAGTATCTTCGGGCCTCGCGGGGAGAGAGACCCAGTACTTC. This codes for CSARVSSGLAGRETQYF.

This clonotype appeared many times. This sequence joins TRBV6-4 and TRBJ2-3; maybe TRBD1 (6 bases). Germline lookup yields CDR1 MRHNA and CDR2 SNTAGT. V was shortened by 6 bases and J by 0 bases, with 13 bases between the two germline ends. CDR3 length equals 15 residues. The CDR3 loop reads CASRIDRLSTDTQYF. DNA for the CDR3: TGTGCCAGCAGGATAGACAGGCTAAGCACAGATACGCAGTATTTT.

The V and J genes are TRBV29-1 and TRBJ2-3; no clear D gene. V gave up 4 bases and J gave up 4 bases, with 9 bases separating them. This CDR3 spans 12 amino acids. Looked up from germline, CDR1 is SQVTM and CDR2 is ANQGSEA. In DNA, the CDR3 is TGCAGCGTTGGCTCAGTGGCAGATACGCAGTATTTT. Protein: CSVGSVADTQYF.

This clonotype was seen a handful of times. The chain links TRBV13 to TRBJ1-1, with D tentatively TRBD1 (5 bases). The length of the CDR3 is 16 residues. V was pared by 0 bases and J by 3 bases, with 14 bases between. Per germline, CDR1 PRHDT and CDR2 FYEKMQ (reference sequence). CDR3 sequence (DNA): TGTGCCAGCAGCTTAGGGACAGCGGCATCGGACACTGAAGCTTTCTTT. Protein: CASSLGTAASDTEAFF. Drawing the rest from reference TRBV13 and TRBJ1-1, the complete variable domain is AAGVIQSPRHLIKEKRETATLKCYPIPRHDTVYWYQQGPGQDPQFLISFYEKMQSDKGSIPDRFSAQQFSDYHSELNMSSLELGDSALYFCASSLGTAASDTEAFFGQGTRLTVV.

In DNA form, the CDR3 reads TGTGCCAGCAGTTTAGCAGGCGACAGCTCCTACGAGCAGTACTTC. It encodes CASSLAGDSSYEQYF. The V gene is TRBV27, the J gene TRBJ2-7, with D possibly matching TRBD1 (5 bases). The CDR3 is 15 amino acids. V was clipped by 2 bases and J by 0 bases, with 11 bases between them. Germline V gene sequence: CDR1 MNHEY, CDR2 SMNVEV (reference sequence).

The J gene is TRBJ1-5, the V gene TRBV20-1, with D tentatively TRBD1 (6 bases). This CDR3 has 14 amino acids. Germline CDR1 is DFQATT and CDR2 is SNEGSKA (reference sequence). The ends were cut back, 2 bases at V and 7 bases at J, with 15 bases in the middle. CDR3 sequence reads: CSARYREGWQPQHF. The CDR3 DNA reads as TGCAGTGCTAGATACAGGGAGGGTTGGCAGCCCCAGCATTTT.

V usage is TRBV3-1 and J usage is TRBJ2-5, with D possibly matching TRBD2 (6 bases). CDR1 and CDR2 (germline): LGHDT, YNNKEL (reference sequence). There are 17 residues in the CDR3. Trimming removed 4 bases at V and 2 bases at J, with 20 bases between. The CDR3 spells CASSPNSIGGFQETQYF. The DNA of the CDR3 is TGTGCCAGCAGCCCCAATTCCATTGGGGGGTTTCAAGAGACCCAGTACTTC.

This clonotype was counted between two and nine times. The chain uses TRBV5-1 and TRBJ1-1, with 7 bases lining up with TRBD1. This CDR3 is built from 14 residues. Germline CDR1 reads SGHRS; CDR2 reads YFSETQ. V lost 3 bases to trimming and J lost 7 bases; unmatched junction nucleotides: 9. The CDR3 region has the DNA TGCGCCAGCAGCTCCGGACAGGCAATTGTTGAAGCTTTCTTT. It specifies CASSSGQAIVEAFF.

The gene calls are TRBV2 and TRBJ2-1, with D possibly being TRBD1 (6 bases). Germline V gene sequence: CDR1 SNHLY, CDR2 FYNNEI. This CDR3 comprises 14 residues. Trimming took 10 bases from V and 6 from J, leaving 19 bases between them. CDR3 sequence reads: CATQWVLTGNEQFF. CDR3 coding DNA: TGTGCCACCCAGTGGGTCCTGACAGGCAATGAGCAGTTCTTC.

A few counts support this clonotype. The V gene is TRBV20-1, the J gene TRBJ2-7, with a weak D call TRBD2 (5 bases). Looked up from germline, CDR1 is DFQATT and CDR2 is SNEGSKA (reference sequence). The V end lost 0 bases, the J end lost 0 bases, and 15 bases lay between the germline ends. The CDR3 contains 16 residues. CDR3 sequence: CSARDAGGRSSYEQYF. CDR3 coding DNA: TGCAGTGCTAGAGACGCGGGCGGGCGGAGCTCCTACGAGCAGTACTTC.

V gene TRBV28 combines with J gene TRBJ2-7; maybe TRBD2 (5 bases). The V gene lost 8 bases and the J gene lost 7 bases, with 21 bases spanning the gap. Germline values: CDR1 MDHEN, CDR2 SYDVKM. The CDR3 has 14 amino acids. The CDR3 coding sequence is TGTGCCAGCGGAAGCGGCAGCTACTGTTTGGAGCAGTACTTC. This translates into CASGSGSYCLEQYF.

This clonotype was seen ten or more times. The junction and the germline gene differ at one end; a read error may be behind it. The CDR3 sequence is CASSQGTSGAYEQYF. The CDR3 DNA reads TGCGCCAGCAGCCAAGGGACTAGCGGGGCCTACGAGCAGTACTTC. This chain connects TRBV14 to TRBJ2-7; the match to TRBD2 covers 13 bases. Germline V gene sequence: CDR1 SGHDN, CDR2 FVKESK. The CDR3 length is 15 residues.

This rearrangement joins TRBV20-1 to TRBJ2-7, with D perhaps assigned TRBD1 or TRBD2 (5 bases each). This CDR3 spans 13 amino acids. V lost 4 bases and J lost 3, with 13 bases in between. In germline, CDR1 is DFQATT, CDR2 SNEGSKA (reference sequence). CDR3 bases: TGCAGTGCTACCCTCGTGGGGGTCTACGAGCAGTACTTC. Protein product: CSATLVGVYEQYF.

The J gene is TRBJ1-1, the V gene TRBV6-5; 8 bases agree with TRBD1. V trimming: 7 bases; J trimming: 13 bases; junction bases outside the gene matches: 17. There are 14 residues in the CDR3. From germline, CDR1 is MNHEY and CDR2 SVGAGI. The CDR3 is CASMLSGTGSNVFF. The DNA for the CDR3 is TGTGCCAGCATGCTCTCCGGGACAGGCTCGAACGTTTTCTTT.

This clonotype was picked up a small number of times. The rearrangement links TRBV9 to TRBJ1-2; D not resolved. V was cut by 9 bases and J by 3 bases, with 12 bases left in between. This CDR3 is built from 12 residues. Germline V gene sequence: CDR1 SGDLS, CDR2 YYNGEE. In nucleotides, the CDR3 is TGTGCCACCGAATCGGCAGACTATGGCTACACCTTC. Protein product: CATESADYGYTF.